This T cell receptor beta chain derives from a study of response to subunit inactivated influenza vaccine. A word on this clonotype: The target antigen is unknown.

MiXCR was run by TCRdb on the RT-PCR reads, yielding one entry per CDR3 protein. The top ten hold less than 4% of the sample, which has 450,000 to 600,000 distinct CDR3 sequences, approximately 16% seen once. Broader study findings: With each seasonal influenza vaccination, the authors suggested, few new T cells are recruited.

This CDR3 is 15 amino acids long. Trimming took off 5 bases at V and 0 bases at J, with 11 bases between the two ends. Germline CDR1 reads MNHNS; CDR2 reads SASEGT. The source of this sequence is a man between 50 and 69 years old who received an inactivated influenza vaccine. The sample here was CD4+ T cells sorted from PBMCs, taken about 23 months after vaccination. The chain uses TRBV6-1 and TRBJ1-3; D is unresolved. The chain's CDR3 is CASSLQMLSGNTIYF. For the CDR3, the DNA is TGTGCCAGCAGTCTTCAGATGCTCTCTGGAAACACCATATATTTT.